The present entry profiles one T cell receptor (beta chain) with its context. This entry is derived from a study of blood T cell repertoires in COVID-19. Study context: The origin of the acute and convalescent COVID-19 samples was the United States, Italy and Spain. PBMCs, B-cell-depleted T cells, or T cells provided the cDNA or gDNA that made up the material.

CDR1 is LNHDA and CDR2 is SQIVND in the germline V gene (reference sequence). The length of the CDR3 is 14 residues. Trimming at V came to 5 bases and at J to 7 bases, leaving 9 bases not matched to a gene. Only in-frame clones appear in the TCRdb table, and some are missing; sequencing was by immunoSEQ multiplex PCR. In the table there are roughly 360,000 clones, approximately 87% of which are singletons. The clonotype comes from a man aged 25 to 40 who had recovered from COVID-19. The chain combines TRBV19 with TRBJ1-1, with TRBD1 identical over 8 bases. The sample comprised PBMCs or T cells enriched from blood (not recorded which). CDR3 in amino acids: CASSWAGGTGEAFF. The DNA for the CDR3 is TGTGCCAGTAGTTGGGCAGGGGGCACGGGTGAAGCTTTCTTT.